Listed below are T cell receptor beta chains from one sample, sequenced in a study of blood T cell repertoires in COVID-19. Clones were sequenced by immunoSEQ multiplex PCR, and TCRdb holds only the in-frame ones, with some missing. The data contain some 200,000 clones, more than 75% of them singletons. The sample was peripheral blood. These receptors were taken from a man aged 50-59 years who had recovered from COVID-19. CDR3s include the opening cysteine and the closing phenylalanine or tryptophan. A D gene is named only where the DNA matches it firmly.

d_call,v_call,j_call,cdr3_aa,cdr3_nt
TRBD1,TRBV4-1,TRBJ1-6,CASSQSEDRASSYNSPLHF,TGCGCCAGCAGCCAATCCGAGGACAGGGCAAGCTCCTATAATTCACCCCTCCACTTT
TRBD1,TRBV5-1,TRBJ2-5,CASSLGHGTGKETQYF,TGCGCCAGCAGCTTGGGCCACGGGACAGGGAAGGAGACCCAGTACTTC
-,TRBV11-2,TRBJ1-4,CASSLTRTGSEKLFF,TGTGCCAGCAGCTTAACACGGACCGGGAGTGAAAAACTGTTTTTT
TRBD1,TRBV18,TRBJ2-5,CASSPRGLQETQYF,TGTGCCAGCTCACCCAGGGGGCTTCAAGAGACCCAGTACTTC
TRBD1,TRBV11-2,TRBJ1-5,CASSRQGSTQPQHF,TGTGCCAGCAGTCGACAGGGGAGTACTCAGCCCCAGCATTTT
TRBD2,TRBV6-1,TRBJ2-2,CASSEVIRGLARNTGELFF,TGTGCCAGCAGTGAAGTGATCCGTGGACTAGCGCGGAACACCGGGGAGCTGTTTTTT
TRBD2,TRBV6-5,TRBJ2-1,CASRVAGGPVNEQFF,TGTGCCAGCAGAGTAGCGGGAGGGCCTGTCAATGAGCAGTTCTTC
-,TRBV27,TRBJ2-1,CASSPIASSYNEQFF,TGTGCCAGCAGTCCTATCGCGAGCTCCTACAATGAGCAGTTCTTC
-,TRBV28,TRBJ1-2,CASSRTQGSYGYTF,TGTGCCAGCAGCCGCACGCAGGGATCCTATGGCTACACCTTC
-,TRBV6-1,TRBJ1-6,CASSELGRYSPLHF,TGTGCCAGCAGTGAATTGGGCAGGTATTCACCCCTCCACTTT
TRBD2,TRBV4-2,TRBJ2-3,CASSLRLAGGGADTQYF,TGTGCCAGCAGCCTCCGACTAGCGGGAGGAGGGGCAGATACGCAGTATTTT
-,TRBV6-5,TRBJ1-2,CASRRQSSQDGYTF,TGTGCCAGCAGAAGACAGAGTTCTCAGGATGGCTACACCTTC